This T cell receptor (beta chain) derives from a study of blood T cell repertoires in COVID-19 (dated by TCRdb to 2018 to 2020). In terms of the full investigation: Samples covering the acute and convalescent phases of COVID-19 were provided by collaborators in the United States, Italy and Spain. Sample metadata almost always included a de-identified subject ID, COVID-19 status, age in years and sex. The dataset comprised deeply sampled blood TCRbeta repertoires from subjects exposed to, actively infected with, or recovered from COVID-19. HLA class I and class II types, where available, came from metadata supplied by the sample provider rather than from assay-based typing. The repertoires were released in a freely available public database intended as a resource for research on the immune response to SARS-CoV-2. The prospective study material was composed of cDNA or gDNA derived from T cells, B-cell-depleted T cells, or PBMCs. The samples were drawn from two sources: the first 160 participants of the ongoing ImmuneRACE study, and 1,000 to 1,500 subjects contributed by 6 global collaborators.

Study-wide findings and limitations: How much clinical and demographic metadata was included differed by source and by participant, and the metadata was provided uncurated.

Each collaborating institution followed its own protocols to collect whole blood in K2EDTA tubes. For TCRbeta analysis, collaborator samples were shipped as frozen whole blood, as isolated PBMCs, or as DNA extracted from either sample type. The immunoSEQ Assay, a bias-controlled multiplex PCR, was used to amplify TCRbeta CDR3 regions from genomic DNA. As for the original processing: The number of nucleated cells in each sample was estimated from the amplification of reference gene primers within the assay. To quantify the absolute abundance of each unique TCRbeta CDR3 rearrangement, sequence reads were collapsed and filtered. For each sample, productive Simpson clonality was calculated as the square root of Simpson's diversity index across productive rearrangements. TCRdb obtained this table from immuneACCESS and retained in-frame rearrangements with V and J assigned. These tables miss some clones; where compared with another copy, unresolved V genes account for less than half of the shortfall, and the remainder is unexplained. From that table come the V and J calls and clone size; the DNA was used to work out D and trimming. The sample table records around 270,000 clones; roughly 90% of these occur just once. The biggest ten clones account for about 4.2% of the sample.

Concerning this clone: Its antigen specificity is not known. One base away there is no much larger clone; base qualities are not given.

This TCR derives from a man aged 35 to 55 with acute or convalescent COVID-19. The material sequenced was peripheral blood.

The sequenced DNA is TGTGCCAGCAGTGGGACTCCTGGTGGGGAAAAACTGTTTTTT. It encodes CASSGTPGGEKLFF. This receptor chain uses TRBV2 and TRBJ1-4; no D gene is confidently identified. CDR1 and CDR2 are read off the germline V gene as SNHLY and FYNNEI. The junction shows trimming of 4 bases on V and 8 bases on J, plus 14 bases between the germline ends. The CDR3 starts with the cysteine, ends with the phenylalanine, and has 14 residues. Only CDR3 DNA is held: 42 bases, read in frame from base 1.